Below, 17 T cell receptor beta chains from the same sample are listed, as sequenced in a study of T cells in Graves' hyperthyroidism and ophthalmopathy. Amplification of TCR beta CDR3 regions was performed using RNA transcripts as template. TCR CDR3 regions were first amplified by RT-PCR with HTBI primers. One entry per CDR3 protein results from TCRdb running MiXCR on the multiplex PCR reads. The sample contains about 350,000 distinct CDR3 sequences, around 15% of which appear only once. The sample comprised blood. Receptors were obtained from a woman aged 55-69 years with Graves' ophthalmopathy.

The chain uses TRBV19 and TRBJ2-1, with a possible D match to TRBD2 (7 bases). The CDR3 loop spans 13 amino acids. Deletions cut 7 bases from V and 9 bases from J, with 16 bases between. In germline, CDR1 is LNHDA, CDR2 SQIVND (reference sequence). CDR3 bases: TGTGCCAGTATGGGACAAGGGAGGGGTGAGCAGTTCTTC. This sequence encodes CASMGQGRGEQFF.

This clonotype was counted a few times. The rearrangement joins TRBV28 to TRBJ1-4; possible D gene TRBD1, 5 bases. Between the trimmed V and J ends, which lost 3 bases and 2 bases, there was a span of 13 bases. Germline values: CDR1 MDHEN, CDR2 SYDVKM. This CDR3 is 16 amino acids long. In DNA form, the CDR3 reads TGTGCCAGCAGTTTCTTAAGGGGCGGTACTAATGAAAAACTGTTTTTT. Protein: CASSFLRGGTNEKLFF. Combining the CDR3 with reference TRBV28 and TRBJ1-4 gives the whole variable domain DVKVTQSSRYLVKRTGEKVFLECVQDMDHENMFWYRQDPGLGLRLIYFSYDVKMKEKGDIPEGYSVSREKKERFSLILESASTNQTSMYLCASSFLRGGTNEKLFFGSGTQLSVL.

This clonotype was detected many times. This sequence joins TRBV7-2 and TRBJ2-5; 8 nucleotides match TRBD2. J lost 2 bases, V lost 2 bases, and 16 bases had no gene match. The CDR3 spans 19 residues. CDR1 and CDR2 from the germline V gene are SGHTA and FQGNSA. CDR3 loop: CASSLKGPQAGVMQETQYF. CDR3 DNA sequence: TGTGCCAGCAGCTTAAAGGGGCCGCAAGCGGGAGTCATGCAAGAGACCCAGTACTTC.

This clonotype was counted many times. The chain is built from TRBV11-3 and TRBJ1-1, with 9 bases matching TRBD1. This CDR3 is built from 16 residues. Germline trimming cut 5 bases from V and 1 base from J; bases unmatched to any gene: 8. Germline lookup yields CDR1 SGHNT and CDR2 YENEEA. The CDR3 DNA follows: TGTGCCAGCAGCCAACGGACAGGGGAGGCGAACACTGAAGCTTTCTTT. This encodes CASSQRTGEANTEAFF.

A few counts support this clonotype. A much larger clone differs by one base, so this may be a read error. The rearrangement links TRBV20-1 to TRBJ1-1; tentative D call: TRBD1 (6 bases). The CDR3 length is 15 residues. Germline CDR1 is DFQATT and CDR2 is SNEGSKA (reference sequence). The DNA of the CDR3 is TGCAGTGCTAGAGGCCAGCGGGGGGCAAGCACTGAAGCTTACTTT. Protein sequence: CSARGQRGASTEAYF.

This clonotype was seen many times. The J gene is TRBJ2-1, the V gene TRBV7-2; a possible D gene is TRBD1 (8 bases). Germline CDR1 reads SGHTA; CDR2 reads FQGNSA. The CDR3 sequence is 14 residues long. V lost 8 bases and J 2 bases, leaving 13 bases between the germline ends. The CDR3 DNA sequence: TGTGCCAGCCTTACAGGGGGGGCCTACAATGAGCAGTTCTTC. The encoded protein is CASLTGGAYNEQFF. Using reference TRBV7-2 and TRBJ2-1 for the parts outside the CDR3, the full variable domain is GAGVSQSPSNKVTEKGKDVELRCDPISGHTALYWYRQSLGQGLEFLIYFQGNSAPDKSGLPSDRFSAERTGGSVSTLTIQRTQQEDSAVYLCASLTGGAYNEQFFGPGTRLTVL.

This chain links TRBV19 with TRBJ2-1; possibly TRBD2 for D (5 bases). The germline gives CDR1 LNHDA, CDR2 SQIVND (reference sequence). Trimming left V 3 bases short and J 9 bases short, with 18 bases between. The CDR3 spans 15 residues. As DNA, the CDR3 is TGTGCCAGTAGTATGACACTAGGGCCGAACGGTGAGCAGTTCTTC. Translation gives CASSMTLGPNGEQFF.

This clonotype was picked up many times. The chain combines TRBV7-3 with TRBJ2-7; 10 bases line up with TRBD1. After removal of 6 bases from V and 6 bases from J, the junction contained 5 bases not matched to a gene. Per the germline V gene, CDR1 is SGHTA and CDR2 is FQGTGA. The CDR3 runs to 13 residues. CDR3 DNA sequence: TGTGCCAGCAGTTCGACAGGGGGCGGCGAGCAGTACTTC. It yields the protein CASSSTGGGEQYF.

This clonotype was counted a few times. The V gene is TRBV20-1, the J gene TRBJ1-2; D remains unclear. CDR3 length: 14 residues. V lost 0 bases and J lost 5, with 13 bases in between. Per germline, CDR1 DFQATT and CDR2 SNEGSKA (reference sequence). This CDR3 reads CSAREMFGDYGYTF. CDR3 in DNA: TGCAGTGCTAGAGAGATGTTCGGGGATTATGGCTACACCTTC.

The CDR3 spells CASSKRTGEADTQYF. CDR3 DNA: TGCGCCAGCAGCAAAAGGACAGGGGAGGCAGATACGCAGTATTTT. The chain has TRBV5-1 and TRBJ2-3; 9 bases agree with TRBD1. This CDR3 has 15 residues. Losses at the gene ends were 4 bases for V and 4 bases for J; bases not matched to a gene: 7. Germline V gene data show CDR1 as SGHRS and CDR2 as YFSETQ.

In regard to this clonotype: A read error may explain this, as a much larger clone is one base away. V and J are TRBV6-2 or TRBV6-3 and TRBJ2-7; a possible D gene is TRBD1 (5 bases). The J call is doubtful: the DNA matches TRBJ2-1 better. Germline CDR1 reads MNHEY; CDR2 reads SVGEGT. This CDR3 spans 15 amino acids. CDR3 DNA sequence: TGTGCCAGCAGTTACTCGAAGGGGAAGGGCTACGAGCAGTTCTTC. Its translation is CASSYSKGKGYEQFF.

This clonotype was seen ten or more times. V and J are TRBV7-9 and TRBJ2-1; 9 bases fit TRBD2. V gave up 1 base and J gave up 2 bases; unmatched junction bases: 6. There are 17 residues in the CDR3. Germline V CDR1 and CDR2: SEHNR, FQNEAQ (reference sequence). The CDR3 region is CASSLVSSGSAYNEQFF. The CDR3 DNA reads TGTGCCAGCAGCTTAGTAAGTAGCGGGAGTGCCTACAATGAGCAGTTCTTC.

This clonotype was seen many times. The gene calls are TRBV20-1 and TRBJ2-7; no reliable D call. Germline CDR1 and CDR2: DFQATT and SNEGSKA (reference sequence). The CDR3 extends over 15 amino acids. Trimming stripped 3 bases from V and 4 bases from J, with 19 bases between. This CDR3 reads CSARASRRASYEQYF. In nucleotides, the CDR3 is TGCAGTGCTAGGGCATCTAGGAGAGCCTCTTACGAGCAGTACTTC.

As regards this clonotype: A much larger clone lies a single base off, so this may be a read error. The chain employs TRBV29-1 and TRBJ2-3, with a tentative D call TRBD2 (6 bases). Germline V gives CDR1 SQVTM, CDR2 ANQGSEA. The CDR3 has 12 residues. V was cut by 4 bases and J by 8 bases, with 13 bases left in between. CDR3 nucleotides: TGCAGCGTTGGAGGGTTCGGGGGTACGCAGTATTTT. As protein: CSVGGFGGTQYF.

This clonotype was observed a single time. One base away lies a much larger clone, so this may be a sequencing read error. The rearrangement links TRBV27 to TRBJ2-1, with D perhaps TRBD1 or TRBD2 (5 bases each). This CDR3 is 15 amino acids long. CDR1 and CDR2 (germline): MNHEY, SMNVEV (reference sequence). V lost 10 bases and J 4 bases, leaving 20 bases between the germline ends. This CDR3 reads CANNFRDGAYNEQFF. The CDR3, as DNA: TGTGCCAACAACTTCCGGGACGGAGCATACAATGAGCAGTTCTTC.

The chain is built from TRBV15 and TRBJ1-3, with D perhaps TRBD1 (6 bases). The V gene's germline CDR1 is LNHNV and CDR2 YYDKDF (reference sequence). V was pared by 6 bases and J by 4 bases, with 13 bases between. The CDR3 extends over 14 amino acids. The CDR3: CATRHGGRGNTIYF. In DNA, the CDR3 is TGTGCCACCAGGCACGGGGGGCGCGGAAACACCATATATTTT.

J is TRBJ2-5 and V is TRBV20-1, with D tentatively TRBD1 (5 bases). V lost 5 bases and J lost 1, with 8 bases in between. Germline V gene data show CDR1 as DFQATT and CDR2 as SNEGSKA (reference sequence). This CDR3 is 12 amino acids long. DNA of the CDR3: TGCAGTGCTTCTACAGGCCAAGAGACCCAGTACTTC. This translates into CSASTGQETQYF.